Each of the 26 T cell receptor beta chains below was sequenced from the same sample in a study of T cells after yellow fever vaccination. A single record per CDR3 protein comes from TCRdb applying MiXCR to the 5' RACE reads. The sample yields 350,000 to 550,000 distinct CDR3 sequences, 18% seen once. The sequencing here drew on PBMCs, taken before the yellow fever booster vaccination. These receptors were obtained from a man aged 18 to 30 who received the YFV17D yellow fever vaccine.

V and J are TRBV4-1 and TRBJ2-1; TRBD2 matches at 10 bases. The CDR3 contains 13 residues. CDR1 is MGHRA, CDR2 YSYEKL, per germline. The trim removed 4 bases at V and 9 bases at J, leaving 3 bases unmatched. CDR3 residues: CASSRRTSGEQFF. The CDR3 nucleotides are TGCGCCAGCAGCCGACGGACTAGCGGTGAGCAGTTCTTC.

This clonotype was seen a handful of times. The chain combines TRBV7-9 with TRBJ1-4, with D perhaps TRBD1 (5 bases). Looked up from germline, CDR1 is SEHNR and CDR2 is FQNEAQ (reference sequence). V gave up 8 bases and J gave up 10 bases, with 26 bases separating them. CDR3 length: 16 amino acids. The CDR3: CASGRGTLVGDGKLFF. In DNA form, the CDR3 reads TGTGCCAGCGGACGGGGGACGCTCGTCGGTGACGGAAAACTGTTTTTT. The full variable domain, in which reference TRBV7-9 and TRBJ1-4 provide the parts outside the CDR3, is DTGVSQNPRHKITKRGQNVTFRCDPISEHNRLYWYRQTLGQGPEFLTYFQNEAQLEKSRLLSDRFSAERPKGSFSTLEIQRTEQGDSAMYLCASGRGTLVGDGKLFFGSGTQLSVL.

This chain connects TRBV6-1 to TRBJ1-5; 9 nucleotides align to TRBD1. The V gene's germline CDR1 is MNHNS and CDR2 SASEGT. Losses at the gene ends were 8 bases for V and 4 bases for J; bases not matched to a gene: 6. The CDR3 has 14 amino acids. The CDR3 sequence: CASRQGVTNQPQHF. CDR3 in DNA: TGTGCCAGCCGACAGGGGGTCACGAATCAGCCCCAGCATTTT.

The chain employs TRBV6-5 and TRBJ2-2; D tentatively fits TRBD1 or TRBD2 (5 bases each). The CDR3 runs 14 residues. Germline V gene sequence: CDR1 MNHEY, CDR2 SVGAGI. Trimming removed 0 bases at V and 6 bases at J, with 8 bases between. The CDR3 sequence is CASSYSLGAGELFF. CDR3 sequence (DNA): TGTGCCAGCAGTTACTCTCTGGGGGCCGGGGAGCTGTTTTTT.

The sample holds a few counts of this clonotype. The chain carries TRBV7-2 and TRBJ1-3; TRBD1 matches 11 bases. The germline V gene encodes CDR1 SGHTA and CDR2 FQGNSA. Losses at the gene ends were 1 base for V and 0 bases for J; bases not matched to a gene: 8. The CDR3 loop spans 19 amino acids. This chain's CDR3 is CASSLDLGQGASSGNTIYF. The CDR3 nucleotides are TGTGCCAGCAGCTTAGATCTAGGACAGGGGGCTAGCTCTGGAAACACCATATATTTT.

The rearrangement uses TRBV9 and TRBJ1-4, with unresolved D. Between the trimmed V and J ends, which lost 0 bases and 6 bases, there was a span of 12 bases. Germline lookup yields CDR1 SGDLS and CDR2 YYNGEE. CDR3 length: 15 residues. In DNA form, the CDR3 reads TGTGCCAGCAGCGTAGTAGGAGGTCGGGATGAAAAACTGTTTTTT. It codes for CASSVVGGRDEKLFF.

The chain joins TRBV5-1 to TRBJ2-3, with D possibly being TRBD2 (5 bases). This CDR3 has 16 amino acids. Germline assignment: CDR1 SGHRS and CDR2 YFSETQ. The V gene lost 0 bases and the J gene lost 2 bases, with 13 bases spanning the gap. CDR3 in DNA: TGCGCCAGCAGCTTGGCTTCGGGGTCCACCACAGATACGCAGTATTTT. Protein product: CASSLASGSTTDTQYF.

V and J are TRBV30 and TRBJ2-5, with D possibly TRBD1 on 5 matching bases. Germline V CDR1 and CDR2: GTSNPN, SVGIG (reference sequence). The CDR3 loop spans 12 amino acids. Deletions cut 7 bases from V and 7 bases from J, with 16 bases between. Here the CDR3 DNA reads TGTGCCTATTCGACTGGGGCGCGGACCCAGTACTTC. Translating gives CAYSTGARTQYF.

This chain connects TRBV12-3 or TRBV12-4 to TRBJ2-5; possible D gene TRBD2, 7 bases. Trimming pared 6 bases from V and 4 bases from J, leaving 18 bases between. The length of the CDR3 is 15 residues. The CDR3 region has the DNA TGTGCCAGCAGAGAACTAGGCGGGGGCGTAGAGACCCAGTACTTC. It yields the protein CASRELGGGVETQYF.

The genes are TRBV12-3 or TRBV12-4 and TRBJ1-5; perhaps TRBD1 as D (5 bases). The CDR3 is 14 amino acids. V gave up 3 bases and J gave up 8 bases, with 14 bases separating them. The CDR3 protein is CASSLSAGREPQHF. CDR3 nucleotides: TGTGCCAGCAGTTTGAGTGCAGGGAGGGAGCCCCAGCATTTT.

The chain couples TRBV10-2 to TRBJ1-2; D gene unclear. V was shortened by 0 bases and J by 4 bases, with 6 bases between the two germline ends. CDR3 length equals 13 residues. Germline loops: CDR1 WSHSY, CDR2 SAAADI. For the CDR3, the DNA is TGCGCCAGCAGTGAGTCAACCGTCTATGGCTACACCTTC. Residues: CASSESTVYGYTF.

V and J are TRBV24-1 and TRBJ2-3, with TRBD1 matching 9 bases. V was pared by 1 base and J by 13 bases, with 5 bases of the junction left unmatched. CDR1 is KGHDR and CDR2 is SFDVKD in the germline V gene. The CDR3 length is 13 residues. Written as DNA, the CDR3 is TGTGCCACCAGTGATTTAGGGACAGGGTTGAAGTATTTT. Amino acid sequence: CATSDLGTGLKYF.

This clonotype was seen a few times. The rearrangement joins TRBV7-3 to TRBJ2-2, with D unresolved. This CDR3 is 16 amino acids long. CDR1 is SGHTA, CDR2 FQGTGA, per germline. V was pared by 1 base and J by 0 bases, with 9 bases between. CDR3 protein: CASSLNSITNTGELFF. As DNA, the CDR3 is TGTGCCAGCAGCTTAAACAGTATTACGAACACCGGGGAGCTGTTTTTT.

The chain links TRBV5-1 to TRBJ2-3, with D maybe TRBD1 (6 bases). V lost 3 bases to trimming and J lost 4 bases, with 15 bases between them. The CDR3 is made up of 15 amino acids. CDR1 and CDR2 (germline): SGHRS, YFSETQ. The CDR3 spells CASSWGQFVADTQYF. In nucleotides, the CDR3 is TGCGCCAGCAGCTGGGGACAATTCGTTGCAGATACGCAGTATTTT.

This clonotype was picked up a small number of times. This chain connects TRBV29-1 to TRBJ2-6; D is perhaps TRBD1 (6 bases). Germline CDR1 reads SQVTM; CDR2 reads ANQGSEA. The CDR3 runs to 16 residues. Trimming took 6 bases from V and 1 from J, leaving 16 bases between them. The CDR3 nucleotides are TGCAGCGTCCCCCGGGACACCGATTCTGGGGCCAACGTCCTGACTTTC. Translated, it gives CSVPRDTDSGANVLTF.

This clonotype was seen only a few times. The rearrangement joins TRBV14 to TRBJ2-3, with TRBD2 identical over 9 bases. Germline V CDR1 and CDR2: SGHDN, FVKESK. CDR3 size: 16 residues. V dropped 0 bases and J dropped 4; count of bases not matched to a gene: 5. The CDR3 nucleotides are TGTGCCAGCAGCCAAGATATAGCGGGGGCAGCAGATACGCAGTATTTT. Translated, it gives CASSQDIAGAADTQYF.

This clonotype was recorded a few times. This sequence joins TRBV28 and TRBJ1-5, with 7 bases aligning to TRBD1. The CDR3 length is 18 residues. Germline V gene sequence: CDR1 MDHEN, CDR2 SYDVKM. The J segment lost 0 bases and the V segment lost 2 bases, leaving 10 bases of the junction unmatched. The CDR3 coding sequence is TGTGCCAGCAGTTTACTAGGGTTGCGACAGGGTAGCAATCAGCCCCAGCATTTT. It translates to CASSLLGLRQGSNQPQHF.

This chain joins TRBV4-1 and TRBJ2-4, with D possibly being TRBD1 or TRBD2 (5 bases each). The CDR3 contains 16 residues. V lost 3 bases, J lost 6 bases, and 18 bases lay in between. Germline CDR1 reads MGHRA; CDR2 reads YSYEKL. CDR3 protein: CASSQALGAPGNIQYF. Here the CDR3 DNA reads TGCGCCAGCAGCCAGGCCCTCGGGGCCCCCGGAAACATTCAGTACTTC.

The chain links TRBV20-1 to TRBJ2-2, with TRBD2 as a possible D gene (6 bases). CDR1 is DFQATT and CDR2 is SNEGSKA in the germline V gene (reference sequence). The ends were cut back, 4 bases at V and 1 base at J, with 10 bases in the middle. The CDR3 has 14 residues. Written as DNA, the CDR3 is TGCAGTGCTATTCCGGGACTGAACACCGGGGAGCTGTTTTTT. Residues: CSAIPGLNTGELFF.

Here the CDR3 reads CASSPYRDLSYEQYV. In nucleotides, the CDR3 is TGTGCCAGCTCACCGTACAGGGATTTGTCCTACGAGCAGTACGTC. The V gene is TRBV18, the J gene TRBJ2-7; D is perhaps TRBD1 (6 bases). V lost 3 bases and J lost 1, with 13 bases in between. The CDR3 loop spans 15 amino acids. Germline V CDR1 and CDR2: KGHSH, LQKENI.

This clonotype was counted between two and nine times. This chain connects TRBV7-9 to TRBJ2-3; possibly TRBD1 for D (6 bases). The CDR3 is made up of 14 amino acids. Trimming shortened V by 3 bases and J by 4 bases, and 11 bases separated the two germline ends. Germline V gene sequence: CDR1 SEHNR, CDR2 FQNEAQ (reference sequence). CDR3 bases: TGTGCCAGCAGCTTGCAGGGACACGCAGATACGCAGTATTTT. It is translated as CASSLQGHADTQYF.

This clonotype was seen repeatedly, ten times or more. This sequence joins TRBV20-1 and TRBJ2-7; the D call may be TRBD1 or TRBD2 (6 bases each). Germline CDR1 reads DFQATT; CDR2 reads SNEGSKA (reference sequence). This CDR3 is built from 13 residues. Between the trimmed V and J ends, which lost 0 bases and 7 bases, there was a span of 13 bases. The CDR3 region is CSARDRGPNEQYF. In DNA, the CDR3 is TGCAGTGCTAGAGATCGGGGGCCGAATGAGCAGTACTTC.

J is TRBJ1-1 and V is TRBV20-1; D unresolved. The CDR3 runs 13 residues. Germline CDR1 is DFQATT and CDR2 is SNEGSKA (reference sequence). V lost 8 bases, J lost 1 base, and 14 bases lay in between. The CDR3 sequence is CSTNQQTNTEAFF. CDR3 DNA: TGCAGTACAAACCAACAGACGAACACTGAAGCTTTCTTT.

This clonotype came up many times. The chain carries TRBV6-5 and TRBJ2-7; 8 bases line up with TRBD1. The CDR3 has 14 residues. The germline CDR1 and CDR2 sequences are MNHEY and SVGAGI. V trimming: 6 bases; J trimming: 4 bases; junction bases outside the gene matches: 8. The CDR3 nucleotides are TGTGCCAGCAGCCAGGGGGCCAATCCTTACGAGCAGTACTTC. Translating it yields CASSQGANPYEQYF.

V usage is TRBV19 and J usage is TRBJ2-1; D might be TRBD2 (5 bases). With 6 bases removed from V and 7 bases from J, the gap between germline ends came to 13 bases. Germline V CDR1 and CDR2: LNHDA, SQIVND (reference sequence). The CDR3 length is 13 residues. The CDR3 region has the DNA TGTGCCAGTAGCCCTACTAGGTTGAATGAGCAGTTCTTC. This gives the protein CASSPTRLNEQFF. Full variable domain (outside the CDR3, taken from reference TRBV19 and TRBJ2-1): DGGITQSPKYLFRKEGQNVTLSCEQNLNHDAMYWYRQDPGQGLRLIYYSQIVNDFQKGDIAEGYSVSREKKESFPLTVTSAQKNPTAFYLCASSPTRLNEQFFGPGTRLTVL.

This clonotype has at least ten counts. J is TRBJ1-2 and V is TRBV5-1; the D gene is possibly TRBD1 (5 bases). V shed 3 bases and J shed 7 bases, with 13 bases lying between them. CDR1 is SGHRS, CDR2 YFSETQ, per germline. CDR3 length: 13 amino acids. The CDR3 nucleotides are TGCGCCAGCAGCTCCGGGACCCTAGGTGGCTACACCTTC. This codes for CASSSGTLGGYTF.